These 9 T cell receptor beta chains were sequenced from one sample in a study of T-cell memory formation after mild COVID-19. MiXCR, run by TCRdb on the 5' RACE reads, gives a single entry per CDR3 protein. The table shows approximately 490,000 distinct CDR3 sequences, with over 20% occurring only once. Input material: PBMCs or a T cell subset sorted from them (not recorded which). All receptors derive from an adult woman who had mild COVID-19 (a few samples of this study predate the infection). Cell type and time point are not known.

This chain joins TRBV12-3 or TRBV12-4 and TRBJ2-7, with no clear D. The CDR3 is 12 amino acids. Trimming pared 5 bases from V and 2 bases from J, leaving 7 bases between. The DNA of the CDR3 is TGTGCCAGCAGTGTCACAGCCTACGAGCAGTACTTC. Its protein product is CASSVTAYEQYF.

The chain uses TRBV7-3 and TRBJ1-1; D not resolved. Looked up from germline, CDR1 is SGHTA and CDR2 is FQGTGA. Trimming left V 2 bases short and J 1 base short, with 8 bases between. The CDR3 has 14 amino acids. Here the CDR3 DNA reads TGTGCCAGCAGCTTACCCTCAACGAACACTGAAGCTTTCTTT. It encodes CASSLPSTNTEAFF.

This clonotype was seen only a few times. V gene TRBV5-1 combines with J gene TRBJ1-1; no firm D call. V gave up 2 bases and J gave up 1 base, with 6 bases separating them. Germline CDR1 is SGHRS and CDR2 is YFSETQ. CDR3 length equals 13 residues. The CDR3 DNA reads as TGCGCCAGCAGCTTTTACGGGAACACTGAAGCTTTCTTT. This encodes CASSFYGNTEAFF.

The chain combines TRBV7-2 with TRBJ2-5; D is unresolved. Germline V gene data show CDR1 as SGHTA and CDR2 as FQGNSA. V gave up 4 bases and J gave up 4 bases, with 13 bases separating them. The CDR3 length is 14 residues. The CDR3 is CASSSKALGETQYF. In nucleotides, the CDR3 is TGTGCCAGCAGCTCAAAGGCCCTTGGAGAGACCCAGTACTTC.

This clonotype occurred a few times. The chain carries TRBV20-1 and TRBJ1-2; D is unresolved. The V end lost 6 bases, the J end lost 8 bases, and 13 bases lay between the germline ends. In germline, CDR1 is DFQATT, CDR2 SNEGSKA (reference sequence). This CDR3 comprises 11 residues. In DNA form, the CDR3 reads TGCAGTGCATCGCGAGGGCGCGGCTACACCTTC. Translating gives CSASRGRGYTF.

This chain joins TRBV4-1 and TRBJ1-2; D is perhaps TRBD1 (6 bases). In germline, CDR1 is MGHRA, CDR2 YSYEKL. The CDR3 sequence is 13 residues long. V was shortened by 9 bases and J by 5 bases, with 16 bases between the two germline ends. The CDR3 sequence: CASAGGAGYGYTF. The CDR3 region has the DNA TGCGCCAGTGCCGGGGGGGCCGGGTATGGCTACACCTTC.

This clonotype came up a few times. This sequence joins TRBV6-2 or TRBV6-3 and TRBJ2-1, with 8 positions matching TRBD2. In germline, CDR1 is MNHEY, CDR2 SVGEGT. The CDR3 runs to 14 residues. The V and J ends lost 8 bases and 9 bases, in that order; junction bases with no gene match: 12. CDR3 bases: TGTGCCAGCTATGGAGGACTAGCCGGGGTTGAGCAGTTCTTC. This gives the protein CASYGGLAGVEQFF.

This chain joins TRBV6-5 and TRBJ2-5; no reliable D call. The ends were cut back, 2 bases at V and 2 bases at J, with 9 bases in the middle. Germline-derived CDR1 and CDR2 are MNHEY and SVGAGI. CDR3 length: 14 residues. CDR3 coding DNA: TGTGCCAGCAGTTACGACTTCACACAAGAGACCCAGTACTTC. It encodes CASSYDFTQETQYF.

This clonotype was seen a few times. The CDR3 DNA is TGTGCCAGCAGCTTATCCCCGAGCTATACCTACGAGCAGTACTTC. As protein: CASSLSPSYTYEQYF. The chain recombines TRBV7-2 with TRBJ2-7, with D uncertain. Between the trimmed V and J ends, which lost 2 bases and 2 bases, there was a span of 13 bases. This CDR3 has 15 residues. Germline lookup yields CDR1 SGHTA and CDR2 FQGNSA.